This T cell receptor beta chain is from a study of OX40 agonist ivuxolimab in advanced cancers. The V gene lost 5 bases and the J gene lost 5 bases, with 13 bases spanning the gap. This CDR3 spans 14 amino acids. CDR1 LNHDA and CDR2 SQIVND come from the germline V gene (reference sequence). The table came from immunoSEQ multiplex PCR; TCRdb's copy has only in-frame clones and leaves some out. The data contain tens of thousands of clones, about 87% of them singletons. Autoimmune disease history or systemic immunosuppression disqualified patients. The chain carries TRBV19 and TRBJ1-5, with D tentatively TRBD1 (6 bases). The TCR sequence derives from an adult with an advanced solid tumor such as melanoma, head and neck, liver or kidney cancer. Sequencing was performed on CD4+ or CD8+ T cells sorted from blood, taken in a trial of the OX40 agonist ivuxolimab. The CDR3 DNA sequence: TGTGCCAGTAGTCTCTGGGACATTTATCAGCCCCAGCATTTT. It is translated as CASSLWDIYQPQHF.